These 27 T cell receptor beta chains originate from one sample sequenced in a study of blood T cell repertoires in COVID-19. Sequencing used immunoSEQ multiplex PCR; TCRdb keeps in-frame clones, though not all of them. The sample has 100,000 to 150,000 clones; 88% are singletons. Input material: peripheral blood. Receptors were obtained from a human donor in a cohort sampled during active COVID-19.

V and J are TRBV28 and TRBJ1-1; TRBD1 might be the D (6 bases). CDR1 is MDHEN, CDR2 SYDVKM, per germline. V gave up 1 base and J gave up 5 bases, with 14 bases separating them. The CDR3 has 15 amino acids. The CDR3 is CASSLLGGGRTEAFF. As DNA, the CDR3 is TGTGCCAGCAGTTTATTGGGTGGGGGCCGAACTGAAGCTTTCTTT.

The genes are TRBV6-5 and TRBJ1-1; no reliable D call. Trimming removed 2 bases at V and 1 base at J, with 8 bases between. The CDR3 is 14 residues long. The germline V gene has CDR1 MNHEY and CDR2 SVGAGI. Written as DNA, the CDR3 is TGTGCCAGCAGTTACGCGTACAGGAACACTGAAGCTTTCTTT. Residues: CASSYAYRNTEAFF.

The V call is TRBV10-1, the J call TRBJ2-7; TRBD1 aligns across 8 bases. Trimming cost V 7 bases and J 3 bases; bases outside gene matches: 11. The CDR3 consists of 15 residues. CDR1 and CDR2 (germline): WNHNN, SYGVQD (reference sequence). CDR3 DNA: TGCGCCAGCAAACCCGGACAGGGATTTATCTACGAGCAGTACTTC. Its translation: CASKPGQGFIYEQYF.

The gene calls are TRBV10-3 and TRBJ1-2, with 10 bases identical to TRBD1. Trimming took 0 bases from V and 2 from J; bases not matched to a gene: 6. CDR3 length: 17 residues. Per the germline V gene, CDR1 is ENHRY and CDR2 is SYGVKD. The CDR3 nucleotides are TGTGCCATCAGTGAGTCCCGGGACAGGGGTTTAAACTATGGCTACACCTTC. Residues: CAISESRDRGLNYGYTF.

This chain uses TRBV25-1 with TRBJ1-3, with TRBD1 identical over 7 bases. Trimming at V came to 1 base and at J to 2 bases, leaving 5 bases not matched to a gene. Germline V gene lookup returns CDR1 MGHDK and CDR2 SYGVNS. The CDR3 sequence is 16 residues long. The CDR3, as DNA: TGTGCCAGCAGTGAATCCGCAGGGGGGACTGGAAACACCATATATTTT. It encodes CASSESAGGTGNTIYF.

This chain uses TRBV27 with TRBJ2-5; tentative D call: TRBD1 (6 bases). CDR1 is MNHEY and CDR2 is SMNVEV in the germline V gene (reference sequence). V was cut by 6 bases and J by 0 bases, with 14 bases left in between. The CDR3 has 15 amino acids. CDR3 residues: CASSQTGQYQETQYF. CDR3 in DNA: TGTGCCAGCAGCCAAACAGGACAGTACCAAGAGACCCAGTACTTC.

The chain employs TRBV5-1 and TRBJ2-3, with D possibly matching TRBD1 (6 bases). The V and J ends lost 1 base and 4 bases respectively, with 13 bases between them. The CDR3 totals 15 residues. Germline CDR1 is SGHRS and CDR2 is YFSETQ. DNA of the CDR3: TGCGCCAGCAGCTTGACAGGGAAGCAGGCAGATACGCAGTATTTT. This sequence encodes CASSLTGKQADTQYF.

Written as DNA, the CDR3 is TGTGCCAGCAGCGCCTACACAGATACGCAGTATTTT. Amino acid sequence: CASSAYTDTQYF. The chain employs TRBV9 and TRBJ2-3; D is unclear. V lost 3 bases, J lost 2 bases, and 4 bases lay in between. Germline values: CDR1 SGDLS, CDR2 YYNGEE. The CDR3 sequence is 12 residues long.

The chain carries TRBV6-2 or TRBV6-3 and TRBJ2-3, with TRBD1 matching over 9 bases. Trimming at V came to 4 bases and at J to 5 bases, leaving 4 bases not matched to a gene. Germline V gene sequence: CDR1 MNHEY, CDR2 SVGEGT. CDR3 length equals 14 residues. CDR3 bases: TGTGCCAGCAGTTGGGACAGGGTAAGAGATACGCAGTATTTT. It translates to CASSWDRVRDTQYF.

CDR3 in amino acids: CSVVDRSTDTQYF. In nucleotides, the CDR3 is TGCAGCGTTGTGGACAGGAGCACAGATACGCAGTATTTT. The rearrangement links TRBV29-1 to TRBJ2-3; 7 bases match TRBD1. Germline lookup yields CDR1 SQVTM and CDR2 ANQGSEA. The CDR3 covers 13 residues. J lost 0 bases, V lost 4 bases, and 1 base had no gene match.

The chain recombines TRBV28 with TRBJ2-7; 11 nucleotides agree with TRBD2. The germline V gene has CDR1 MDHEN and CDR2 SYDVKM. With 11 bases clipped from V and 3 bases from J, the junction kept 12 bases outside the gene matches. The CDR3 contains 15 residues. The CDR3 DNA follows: TGTGCCTCAAACCGACTAGCGGGATTAGTCTACGAGCAGTACTTC. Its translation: CASNRLAGLVYEQYF.

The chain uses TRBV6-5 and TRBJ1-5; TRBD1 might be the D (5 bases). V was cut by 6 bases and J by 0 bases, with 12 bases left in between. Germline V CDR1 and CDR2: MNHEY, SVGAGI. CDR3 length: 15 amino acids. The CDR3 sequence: CASSRGTASNQPQHF. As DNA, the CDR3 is TGTGCCAGCAGCCGCGGGACGGCTAGCAATCAGCCCCAGCATTTT.

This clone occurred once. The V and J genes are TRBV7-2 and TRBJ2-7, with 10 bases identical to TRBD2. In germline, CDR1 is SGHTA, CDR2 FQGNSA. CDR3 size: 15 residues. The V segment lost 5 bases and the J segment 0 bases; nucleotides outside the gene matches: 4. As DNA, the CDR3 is TGTGCCAGCAGCGCAACTAGCGGGGTCTCCTACGAGCAGTACTTC. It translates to CASSATSGVSYEQYF.

CDR3 nucleotides: TGTGCCAGCAGCTCTCTCGGACAGGGCAATCAGCCCCAGCATTTT. Its translation is CASSSLGQGNQPQHF. The rearrangement joins TRBV7-9 to TRBJ1-5, with 7 bases identical to TRBD1. J lost 2 bases, V lost 4 bases, and 5 bases had no gene match. This CDR3 comprises 15 residues. From germline, CDR1 is SEHNR and CDR2 FQNEAQ (reference sequence).

In DNA, the CDR3 is TGTGCCATCAGTGAGACCCTGACTAGCGAAGTCTACGAGCAGTACTTC. As protein: CAISETLTSEVYEQYF. This rearrangement joins TRBV10-3 to TRBJ2-7, with 8 bases matching TRBD2. The CDR3 sequence is 16 residues long. Unmatched junction bases numbered 9, after V lost 2 bases and J lost 3 bases. Per the germline V gene, CDR1 is ENHRY and CDR2 is SYGVKD.

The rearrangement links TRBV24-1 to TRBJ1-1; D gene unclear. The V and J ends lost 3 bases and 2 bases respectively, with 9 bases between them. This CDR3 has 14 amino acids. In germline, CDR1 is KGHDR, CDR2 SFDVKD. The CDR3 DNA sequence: TGTGCCACCAGTGATGAACAGACAAACACTGAAGCTTTCTTT. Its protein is CATSDEQTNTEAFF.

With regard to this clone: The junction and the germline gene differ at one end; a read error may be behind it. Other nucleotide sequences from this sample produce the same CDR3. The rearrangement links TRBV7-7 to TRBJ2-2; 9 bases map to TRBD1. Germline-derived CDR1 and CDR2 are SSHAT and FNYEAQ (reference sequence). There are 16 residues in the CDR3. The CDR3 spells CASSATGTGITGELFF. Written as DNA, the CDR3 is TGTGCTAGCAGTGCCACTGGGACAGGGATCACCGGGGAGCTGTTTTTT.

This CDR3 reads CASSSIGTDQETQYF. CDR3 sequence (DNA): TGTGCCAGCAGTTCCATCGGGACTGATCAAGAGACCCAGTACTTC. The V call is TRBV28, the J call TRBJ2-5, with a weak D call TRBD2 (6 bases). From germline, CDR1 is MDHEN and CDR2 SYDVKM. The CDR3 is made up of 15 amino acids. Trimming cost V 4 bases and J 2 bases, with 14 bases left between them.

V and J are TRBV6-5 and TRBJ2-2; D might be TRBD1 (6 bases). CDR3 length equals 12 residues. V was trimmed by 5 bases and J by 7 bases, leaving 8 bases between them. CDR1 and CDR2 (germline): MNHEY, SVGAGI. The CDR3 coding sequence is TGTGCCAGCAGTCAGGGGTACGGGGAGCTGTTTTTT. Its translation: CASSQGYGELFF.

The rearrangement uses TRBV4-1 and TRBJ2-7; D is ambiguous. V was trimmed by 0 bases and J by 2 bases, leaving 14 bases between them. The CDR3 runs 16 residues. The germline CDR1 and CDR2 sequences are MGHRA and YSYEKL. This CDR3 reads CASSQDNSAPTYEQYF. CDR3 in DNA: TGCGCCAGCAGCCAAGATAACTCAGCGCCAACCTACGAGCAGTACTTC.

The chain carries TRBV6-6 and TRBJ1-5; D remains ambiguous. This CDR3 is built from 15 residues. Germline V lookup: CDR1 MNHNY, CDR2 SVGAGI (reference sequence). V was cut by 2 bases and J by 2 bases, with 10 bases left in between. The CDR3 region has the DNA TGTGCCAGCAGTTACGCCGGGGAGGGCAATCAGCCCCAGCATTTT. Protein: CASSYAGEGNQPQHF.

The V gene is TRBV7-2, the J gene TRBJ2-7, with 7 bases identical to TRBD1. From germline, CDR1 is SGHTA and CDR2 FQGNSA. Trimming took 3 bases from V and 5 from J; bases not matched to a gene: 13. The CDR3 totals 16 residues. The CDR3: CASSLRQGVILNEQYF. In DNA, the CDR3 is TGTGCCAGCAGCTTGAGACAGGGCGTGATATTAAACGAGCAGTACTTC.

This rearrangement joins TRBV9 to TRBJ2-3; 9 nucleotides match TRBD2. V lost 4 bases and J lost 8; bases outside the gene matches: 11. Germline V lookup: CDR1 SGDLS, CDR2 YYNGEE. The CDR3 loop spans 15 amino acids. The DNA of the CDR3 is TGTGCCAGCAGCCCAGGGTTAGCGGGAGTTTCTACGCAGTATTTT. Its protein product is CASSPGLAGVSTQYF.

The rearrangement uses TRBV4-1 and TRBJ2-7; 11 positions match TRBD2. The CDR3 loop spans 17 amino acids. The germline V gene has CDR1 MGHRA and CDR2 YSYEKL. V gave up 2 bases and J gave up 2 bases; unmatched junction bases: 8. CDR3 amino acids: CASSQTTSGRGAYEQYF. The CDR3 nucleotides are TGCGCCAGCAGCCAAACCACTAGCGGGAGAGGAGCCTACGAGCAGTACTTC.

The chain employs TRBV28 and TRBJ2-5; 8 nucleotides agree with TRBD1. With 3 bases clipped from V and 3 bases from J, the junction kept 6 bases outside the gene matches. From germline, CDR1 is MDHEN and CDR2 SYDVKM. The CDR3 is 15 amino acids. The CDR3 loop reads CASSLQGAEKETQYF. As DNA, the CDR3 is TGTGCCAGCAGTTTGCAGGGGGCAGAGAAAGAGACCCAGTACTTC.

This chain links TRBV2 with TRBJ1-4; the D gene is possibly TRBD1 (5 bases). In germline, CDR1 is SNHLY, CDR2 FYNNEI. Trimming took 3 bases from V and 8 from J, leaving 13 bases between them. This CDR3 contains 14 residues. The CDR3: CASSDPQGREKLFF. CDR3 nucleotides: TGTGCCAGCAGTGACCCCCAGGGCCGAGAAAAACTGTTTTTT.

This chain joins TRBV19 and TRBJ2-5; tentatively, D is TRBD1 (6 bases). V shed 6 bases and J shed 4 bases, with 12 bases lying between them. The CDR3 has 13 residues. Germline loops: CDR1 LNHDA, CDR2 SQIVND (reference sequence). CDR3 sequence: CASRGRGAETQYF. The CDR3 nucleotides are TGTGCCAGTAGGGGCAGGGGAGCAGAGACCCAGTACTTC.